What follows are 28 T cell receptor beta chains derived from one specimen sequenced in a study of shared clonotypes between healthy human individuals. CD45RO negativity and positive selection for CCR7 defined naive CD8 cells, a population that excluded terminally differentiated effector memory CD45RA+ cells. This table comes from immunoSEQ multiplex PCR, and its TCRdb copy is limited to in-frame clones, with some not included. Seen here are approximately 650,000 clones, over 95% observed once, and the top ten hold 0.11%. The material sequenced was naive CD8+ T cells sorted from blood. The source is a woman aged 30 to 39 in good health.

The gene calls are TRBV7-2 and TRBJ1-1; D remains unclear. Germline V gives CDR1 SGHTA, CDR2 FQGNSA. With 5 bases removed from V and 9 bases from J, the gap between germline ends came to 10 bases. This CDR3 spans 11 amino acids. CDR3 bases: TGTGCCAGCAGCCCGGCGCGTAAAGCTTTCTTT. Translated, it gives CASSPARKAFF.

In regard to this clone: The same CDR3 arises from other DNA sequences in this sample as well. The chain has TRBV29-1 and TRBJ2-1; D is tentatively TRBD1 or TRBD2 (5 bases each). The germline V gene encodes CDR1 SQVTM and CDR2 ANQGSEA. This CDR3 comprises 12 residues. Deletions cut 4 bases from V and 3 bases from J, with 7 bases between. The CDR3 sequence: CSVVGGYNEQFF. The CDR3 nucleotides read TGCAGCGTTGTTGGGGGCTACAATGAGCAGTTCTTC.

The CDR3 reads CASSLVRQNYNEQFF. In DNA form, the CDR3 reads TGTGCCAGCAGCTTGGTCCGGCAGAACTACAATGAGCAGTTCTTC. The chain employs TRBV5-8 and TRBJ2-1; unclear D gene. V was cut by 0 bases and J by 3 bases, with 10 bases left in between. The CDR3 consists of 15 residues. Looked up from germline, CDR1 is SGHTS and CDR2 is YDEGEE. The whole variable domain, filled in from reference TRBV5-8 and TRBJ2-1, reads EAGVTQSPTHLIKTRGQQATLRCSPISGHTSVYWYQQALGLGLQFLLWYDEGEERNRGNFPPRFSGRQFPNYSSELNVNALELEDSALYLCASSLVRQNYNEQFFGPGTRLTVL.

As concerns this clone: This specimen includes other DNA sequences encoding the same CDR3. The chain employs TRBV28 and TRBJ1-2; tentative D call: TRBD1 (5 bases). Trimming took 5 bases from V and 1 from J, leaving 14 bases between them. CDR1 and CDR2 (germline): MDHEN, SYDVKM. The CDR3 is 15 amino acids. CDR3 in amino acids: CASSVSGTFNYGYTF. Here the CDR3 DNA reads TGTGCCAGCAGTGTTTCCGGGACCTTTAACTATGGCTACACCTTC.

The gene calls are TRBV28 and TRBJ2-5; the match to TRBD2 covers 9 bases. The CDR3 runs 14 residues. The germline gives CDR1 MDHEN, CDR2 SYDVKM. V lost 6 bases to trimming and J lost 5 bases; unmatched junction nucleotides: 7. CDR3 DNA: TGTGCCAGCAGCGTAGCGGGAGATGAGGAGACCCAGTACTTC. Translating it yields CASSVAGDEETQYF.

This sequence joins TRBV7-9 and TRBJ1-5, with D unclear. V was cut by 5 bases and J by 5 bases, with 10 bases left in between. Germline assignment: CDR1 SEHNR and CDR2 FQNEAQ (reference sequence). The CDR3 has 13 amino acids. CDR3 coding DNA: TGTGCCAGCAGCCCGAGGAGGGATCAGCCCCAGCATTTT. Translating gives CASSPRRDQPQHF.

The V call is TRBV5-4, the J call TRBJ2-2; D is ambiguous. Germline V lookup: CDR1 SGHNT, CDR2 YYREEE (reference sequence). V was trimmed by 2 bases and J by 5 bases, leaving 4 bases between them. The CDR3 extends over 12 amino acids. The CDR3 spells CASSFRTGELFF. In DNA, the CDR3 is TGTGCCAGCAGCTTCAGAACCGGGGAGCTGTTTTTT.

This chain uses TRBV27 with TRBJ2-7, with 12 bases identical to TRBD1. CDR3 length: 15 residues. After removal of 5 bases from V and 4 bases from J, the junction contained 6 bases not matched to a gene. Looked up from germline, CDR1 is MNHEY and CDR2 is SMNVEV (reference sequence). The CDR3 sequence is CASSPGTGGRYEQYF. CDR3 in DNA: TGTGCCAGCAGTCCGGGGACAGGGGGCCGGTACGAGCAGTACTTC.

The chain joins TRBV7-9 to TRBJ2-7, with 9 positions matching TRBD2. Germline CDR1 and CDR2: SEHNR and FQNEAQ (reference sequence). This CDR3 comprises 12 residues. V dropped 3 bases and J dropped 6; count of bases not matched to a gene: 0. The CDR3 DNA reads TGTGCCAGCAGCTTGACTAGCGGCGAGCAGTACTTC. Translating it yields CASSLTSGEQYF.

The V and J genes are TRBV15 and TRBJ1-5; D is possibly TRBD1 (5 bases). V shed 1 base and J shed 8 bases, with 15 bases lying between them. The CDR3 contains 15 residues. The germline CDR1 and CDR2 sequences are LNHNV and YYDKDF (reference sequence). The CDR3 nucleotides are TGTGCCACCAGCAGAGTGGCGGGGCCTAGGGAGCCCCAGCATTTT. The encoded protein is CATSRVAGPREPQHF.

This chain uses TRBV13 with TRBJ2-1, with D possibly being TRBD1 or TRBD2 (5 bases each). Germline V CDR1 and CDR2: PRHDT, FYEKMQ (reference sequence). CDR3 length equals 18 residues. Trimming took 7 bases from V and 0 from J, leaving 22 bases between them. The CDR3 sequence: CASTPPGLLTSSYNEQFF. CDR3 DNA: TGTGCCAGCACCCCCCCGGGGCTCTTGACCAGCTCCTACAATGAGCAGTTCTTC.

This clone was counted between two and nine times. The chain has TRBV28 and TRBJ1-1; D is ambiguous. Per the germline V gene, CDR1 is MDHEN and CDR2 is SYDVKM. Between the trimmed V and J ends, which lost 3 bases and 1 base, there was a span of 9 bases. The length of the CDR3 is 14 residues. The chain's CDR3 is CASSLEGENTEAFF. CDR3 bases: TGTGCCAGCAGTTTGGAGGGAGAGAACACTGAAGCTTTCTTT.

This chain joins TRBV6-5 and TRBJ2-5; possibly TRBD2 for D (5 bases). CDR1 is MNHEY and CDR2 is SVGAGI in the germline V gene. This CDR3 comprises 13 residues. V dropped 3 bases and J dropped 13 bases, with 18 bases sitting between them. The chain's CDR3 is CASSYHSERRRYF. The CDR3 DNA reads TGTGCCAGCAGTTATCATAGCGAGAGACGTCGGTACTTC.

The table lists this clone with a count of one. The CDR3 region is CASSLGTYYNEQFF. CDR3 nucleotides: TGTGCCAGCAGTTTAGGGACATACTACAATGAGCAGTTCTTC. The V and J genes are TRBV28 and TRBJ2-1, with D perhaps matching TRBD1 (6 bases). The CDR3 runs to 14 residues. The V and J ends lost 2 bases and 3 bases respectively, with 8 bases between them. Germline V gene sequence: CDR1 MDHEN, CDR2 SYDVKM.

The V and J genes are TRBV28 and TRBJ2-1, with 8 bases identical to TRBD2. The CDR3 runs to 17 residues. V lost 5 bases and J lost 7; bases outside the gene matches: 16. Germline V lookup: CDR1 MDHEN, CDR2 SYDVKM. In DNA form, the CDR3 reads TGTGCCAGCAGTCAAAACCCCCGAAAGCGGGAGAGGAATGAGCAGTTCTTC. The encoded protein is CASSQNPRKRERNEQFF.

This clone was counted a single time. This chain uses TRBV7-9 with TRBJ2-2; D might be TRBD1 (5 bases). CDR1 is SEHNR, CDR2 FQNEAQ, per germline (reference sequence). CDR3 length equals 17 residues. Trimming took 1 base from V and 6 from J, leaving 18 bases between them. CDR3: CASSLVIGQGRSGELFF. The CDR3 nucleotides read TGTGCCAGCAGCTTAGTTATCGGGCAGGGTCGGTCCGGGGAGCTGTTTTTT. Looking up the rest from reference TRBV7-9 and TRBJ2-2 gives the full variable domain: DTGVSQNPRHKITKRGQNVTFRCDPISEHNRLYWYRQTLGQGPEFLTYFQNEAQLEKSRLLSDRFSAERPKGSFSTLEIQRTEQGDSAMYLCASSLVIGQGRSGELFFGEGSRLTVL.

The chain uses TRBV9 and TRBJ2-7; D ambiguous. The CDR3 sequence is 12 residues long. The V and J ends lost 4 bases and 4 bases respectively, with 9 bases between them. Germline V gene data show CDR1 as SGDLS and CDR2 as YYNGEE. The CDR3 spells CASSSSDYEQYF. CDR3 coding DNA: TGTGCCAGCAGCTCCTCTGATTACGAGCAGTACTTC.

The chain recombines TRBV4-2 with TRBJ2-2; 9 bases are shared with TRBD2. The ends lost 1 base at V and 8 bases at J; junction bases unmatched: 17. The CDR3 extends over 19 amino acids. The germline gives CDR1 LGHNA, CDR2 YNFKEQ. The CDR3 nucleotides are TGTGCCAGCAGCCAAGGCGGTACGGAAGCGGGAGGAATAACTGGGGAGCTGTTTTTT. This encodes CASSQGGTEAGGITGELFF.

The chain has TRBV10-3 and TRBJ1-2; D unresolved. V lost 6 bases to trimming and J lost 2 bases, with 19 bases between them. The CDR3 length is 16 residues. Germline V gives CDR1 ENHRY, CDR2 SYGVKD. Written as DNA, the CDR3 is TGTGCCATCAGCCCACTGCCACTTGAAACAAACTATGGCTACACCTTC. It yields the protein CAISPLPLETNYGYTF.

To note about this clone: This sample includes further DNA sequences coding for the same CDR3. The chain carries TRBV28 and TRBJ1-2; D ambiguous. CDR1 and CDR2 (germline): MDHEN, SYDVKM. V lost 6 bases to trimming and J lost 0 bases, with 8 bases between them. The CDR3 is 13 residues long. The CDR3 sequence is CASSTTANYGYTF. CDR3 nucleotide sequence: TGTGCCAGCAGCACGACCGCTAACTATGGCTACACCTTC.

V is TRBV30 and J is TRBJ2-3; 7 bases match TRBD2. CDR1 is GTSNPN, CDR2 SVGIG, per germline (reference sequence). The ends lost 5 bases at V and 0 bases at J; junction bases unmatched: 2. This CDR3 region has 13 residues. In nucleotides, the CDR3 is TGTGCCTGGGCGGGAGTTAGCACAGATACGCAGTATTTT. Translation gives CAWAGVSTDTQYF.

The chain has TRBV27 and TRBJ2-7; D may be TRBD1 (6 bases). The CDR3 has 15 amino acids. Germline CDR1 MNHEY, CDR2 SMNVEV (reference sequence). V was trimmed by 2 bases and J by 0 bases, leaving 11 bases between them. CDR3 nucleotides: TGTGCCAGCAGTTTAGGGGGCGGGTTCTCCTACGAGCAGTACTTC. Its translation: CASSLGGGFSYEQYF.

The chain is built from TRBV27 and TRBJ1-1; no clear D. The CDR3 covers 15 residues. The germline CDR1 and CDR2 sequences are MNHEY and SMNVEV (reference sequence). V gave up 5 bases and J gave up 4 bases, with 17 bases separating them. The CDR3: CASSVMPGGATEAFF. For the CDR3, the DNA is TGTGCCAGCAGTGTGATGCCAGGAGGAGCCACTGAAGCTTTCTTT.

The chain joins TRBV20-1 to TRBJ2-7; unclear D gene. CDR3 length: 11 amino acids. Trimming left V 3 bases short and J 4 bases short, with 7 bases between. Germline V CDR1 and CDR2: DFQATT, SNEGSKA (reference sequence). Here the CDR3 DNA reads TGCAGTGCTAGCGAAGATTACGAGCAGTACTTC. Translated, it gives CSASEDYEQYF.

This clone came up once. This CDR3 reads CASSPRTGGTDTQYF. CDR3 coding DNA: TGTGCCAGCAGCCCGCGGACAGGGGGAACAGATACGCAGTATTTT. The chain is built from TRBV13 and TRBJ2-3; 10 bases are shared with TRBD1. Germline trimming cut 5 bases from V and 3 bases from J; bases unmatched to any gene: 5. The CDR3 spans 15 residues. Looked up from germline, CDR1 is PRHDT and CDR2 is FYEKMQ (reference sequence). The whole variable domain, remainder taken from reference TRBV13 and TRBJ2-3, is AAGVIQSPRHLIKEKRETATLKCYPIPRHDTVYWYQQGPGQDPQFLISFYEKMQSDKGSIPDRFSAQQFSDYHSELNMSSLELGDSALYFCASSPRTGGTDTQYFGPGTRLTVL.

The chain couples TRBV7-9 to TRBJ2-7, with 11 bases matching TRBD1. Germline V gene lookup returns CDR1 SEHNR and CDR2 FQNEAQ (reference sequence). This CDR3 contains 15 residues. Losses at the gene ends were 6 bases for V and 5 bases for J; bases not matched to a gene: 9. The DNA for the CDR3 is TGTGCCAGCAGTATCGGACAGGGGGCTAAAAACGAGCAGTACTTC. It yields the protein CASSIGQGAKNEQYF. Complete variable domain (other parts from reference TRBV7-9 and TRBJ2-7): DTGVSQNPRHKITKRGQNVTFRCDPISEHNRLYWYRQTLGQGPEFLTYFQNEAQLEKSRLLSDRFSAERPKGSFSTLEIQRTEQGDSAMYLCASSIGQGAKNEQYFGPGTRLTVT.

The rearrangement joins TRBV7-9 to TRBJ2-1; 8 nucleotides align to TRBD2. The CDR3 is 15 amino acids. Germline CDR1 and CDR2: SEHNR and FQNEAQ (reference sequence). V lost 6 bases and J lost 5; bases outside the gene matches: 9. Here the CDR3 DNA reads TGTGCCAGCAGATTCACCGGGACTAGTAACAATGAGCAGTTCTTC. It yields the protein CASRFTGTSNNEQFF. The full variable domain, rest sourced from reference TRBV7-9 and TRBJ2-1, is DTGVSQNPRHKITKRGQNVTFRCDPISEHNRLYWYRQTLGQGPEFLTYFQNEAQLEKSRLLSDRFSAERPKGSFSTLEIQRTEQGDSAMYLCASRFTGTSNNEQFFGPGTRLTVL.

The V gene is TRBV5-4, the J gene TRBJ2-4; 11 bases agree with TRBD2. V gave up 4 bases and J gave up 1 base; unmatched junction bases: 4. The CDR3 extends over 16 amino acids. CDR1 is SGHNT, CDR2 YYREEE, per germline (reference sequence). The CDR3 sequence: CASSQGLAVAKNIQYF. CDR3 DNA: TGTGCCAGCAGCCAGGGACTAGCGGTCGCCAAAAACATTCAGTACTTC. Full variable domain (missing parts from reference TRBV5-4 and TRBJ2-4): ETGVTQSPTHLIKTRGQQVTLRCSSQSGHNTVSWYQQALGQGPQFIFQYYREEENGRGNFPPRFSGLQFPNYSSELNVNALELDDSALYLCASSQGLAVAKNIQYFGAGTRLSVL.